This TCR beta chain was obtained from a study of T cells after somatic rescue of genetic block (dated by TCRdb to 2020 to 2022). With respect to the entire study: What the study looked at was long-term robustness, specifically in a T-cell system that came about through somatic rescue of a genetic block in T-cell development.

Points on this clone: Its target antigen remains unknown. No base-level quality is on record; no much larger clone is a single base apart.

The germline V gene specifies MNHNS as CDR1 and SASEGT as CDR2. V is shortened by 8 bases, J by 4 bases, and the region joining them spans 17 bases. From the cysteine through the phenylalanine, the CDR3 covers 14 amino acids. CDR3 DNA is the only sequence kept; it has 42 bases, read in frame from the first base. Library preparation used the immunoSEQ multiplex PCR assay. TCRdb carries this immuneACCESS record with in-frame sequences only. Its versions omit some clonotypes, under half of them owing to an unresolved V gene in the studies checked, with the rest unexplained. Here the sample has 50,000 to 60,000 clones; more than 90% occur a single time. Together, the top ten hold 0.075% to 0.1% of the sample.

The sequencing sample was made of peripheral blood mononuclear cells (PBMCs). The rearrangement joined TRBV6-1 to TRBJ1-2, and perhaps TRBD1 as D gene, on 5 matching bases. The clonotype comes from a child in the first two years of life. The CDR3 region: CASRVSGTSYGYTF. In nucleotides, the sequence is TGTGCCAGCCGAGTTTCCGGGACGAGCTATGGCTACACCTTC.